The following is a T cell receptor (beta chain) sequence with its context. A much more abundant neighbour one base away suggests this may be a read error. The sample comes from a study of T-cell reconstitution after alpha-beta-depleted transplantation in children. Molecular barcoding with unique molecular identifiers was used for the TCRbeta library. TCRdb analysed the PCR reads with MiXCR anew, one entry per CDR3 protein. The top ten clones hold around 4% of a sample with about 350,000 distinct CDR3 sequences, 13% of them seen once. The germline V gene encodes CDR1 SGHRS and CDR2 YFSETQ. The CDR3 is made up of 13 amino acids. V lost 1 base to trimming and J lost 4 bases, with 8 bases between them.

The chain links TRBV5-1 to TRBJ1-1; D gene unclear. The sequence was obtained from a human donor who donated a stem cell graft to a child with Fanconi anemia. The sequencing used PBMCs, collected from the stem cell graft. The CDR3 region has the DNA TGCGCCAGCAGCTTGTACGGGATCACTGAAGCTTTCTTT. Protein product: CASSLYGITEAFF.